Each of the 14 T cell receptor beta chains below was sequenced from the same sample in a study of cytomegalovirus exposure and HLA in healthy donors. 13 Jbeta primers and 60 Vbeta primers were used for the PCR. TCRdb's copy holds only in-frame clones and misses some; the assay was immunoSEQ multiplex PCR. The sample includes roughly 190,000 clones, roughly 80% of them seen just once. Sequenced: PBMCs. These receptors all stem from a woman aged 18-29 years in good health and CMV-seronegative.

V gene TRBV19 combines with J gene TRBJ1-5, with D unresolved. Trimming pared 1 base from V and 0 bases from J, leaving 7 bases between. This CDR3 has 15 residues. CDR1 is LNHDA and CDR2 is SQIVND in the germline V gene (reference sequence). CDR3 sequence: CASSIVAYSNQPQHF. The CDR3 coding sequence is TGTGCCAGTAGTATAGTAGCTTATAGCAATCAGCCCCAGCATTTT.

The J gene is TRBJ2-1, the V gene TRBV10-1; 11 bases match TRBD2. The CDR3 extends over 16 amino acids. Per the germline V gene, CDR1 is WNHNN and CDR2 is SYGVQD (reference sequence). V was pared by 0 bases and J by 2 bases, with 0 bases of the junction left unmatched. CDR3 nucleotides: TGCGCCAGCAGTGAGTCGACTAGCGGGACCTACAATGAGCAGTTCTTC. Amino acid sequence: CASSESTSGTYNEQFF.

The chain links TRBV16 to TRBJ1-1, with 7 nucleotides matching TRBD1. CDR3 length: 15 amino acids. Losses at the gene ends were 1 base for V and 1 base for J; bases not matched to a gene: 3. Germline V gene data show CDR1 as KGHSY and CDR2 as FQNENV. The CDR3 reads CASSQWTGQNTEAFF. In nucleotides, the CDR3 is TGTGCCAGCAGCCAATGGACAGGCCAGAACACTGAAGCTTTCTTT.

The chain joins TRBV19 to TRBJ2-1, with a weak D call TRBD1 (6 bases). Deletions cut 6 bases from V and 4 bases from J, with 13 bases between. CDR3 size: 14 residues. Germline assignment: CDR1 LNHDA and CDR2 SQIVND (reference sequence). CDR3 bases: TGTGCCAGTAGAAGGGACACCTTATACAATGAGCAGTTCTTC. Encoded protein: CASRRDTLYNEQFF. Supplemented by reference TRBV19 and TRBJ2-1, the full variable domain reads DGGITQSPKYLFRKEGQNVTLSCEQNLNHDAMYWYRQDPGQGLRLIYYSQIVNDFQKGDIAEGYSVSREKKESFPLTVTSAQKNPTAFYLCASRRDTLYNEQFFGPGTRLTVL.

Only a few counts were recorded for this clone. The V and J genes are TRBV2 and TRBJ1-3; no clear D gene. V was clipped by 10 bases and J by 3 bases, with 10 bases between them. Germline values: CDR1 SNHLY, CDR2 FYNNEI. The CDR3 sequence is 12 residues long. DNA of the CDR3: TGTGCCATCCAGGTAGTTGGAAACACCATATATTTT. Its protein product is CAIQVVGNTIYF. Supplemented by reference TRBV2 and TRBJ1-3, the full variable domain reads EPEVTQTPSHQVTQMGQEVILRCVPISNHLYFYWYRQILGQKVEFLVSFYNNEISEKSEIFDDQFSVERPDGSNFTLKIRSTKLEDSAMYFCAIQVVGNTIYFGEGSWLTVV.

The chain couples TRBV5-1 to TRBJ2-5; 7 nucleotides agree with TRBD1. CDR1 is SGHRS, CDR2 YFSETQ, per germline. V lost 3 bases and J lost 5; bases outside the gene matches: 16. The CDR3 is made up of 17 amino acids. CDR3 protein: CASSSSLYRQGKETQYF. The CDR3 DNA reads as TGCGCCAGCAGCTCCTCTTTATATAGACAGGGAAAGGAGACCCAGTACTTC.

The rearrangement links TRBV19 to TRBJ2-3, with TRBD2 as a possible D gene (5 bases). Trimming removed 1 base at V and 2 bases at J, with 16 bases between. Germline CDR1 is LNHDA and CDR2 is SQIVND (reference sequence). The CDR3 length is 17 residues. This chain's CDR3 is CASSIGPAGRHTDTQYF. DNA of the CDR3: TGTGCCAGTAGTATAGGCCCCGCGGGCAGGCACACAGATACGCAGTATTTT.

The chain joins TRBV4-2 to TRBJ2-1; the D is unclear. CDR1 is LGHNA and CDR2 is YNFKEQ in the germline V gene. The germline V and J ends were trimmed by 0 bases and 8 bases, with 8 bases remaining between them. There are 13 residues in the CDR3. CDR3 sequence (DNA): TGTGCCAGCAGCCAAGATAATTTTGATGAGCAGTTCTTC. Translated: CASSQDNFDEQFF.

This sequence joins TRBV4-1 and TRBJ2-5; TRBD2 is a possible D gene (5 bases). The CDR3 runs to 15 residues. V lost 1 base to trimming and J lost 2 bases, with 11 bases between them. The V gene's germline CDR1 is MGHRA and CDR2 YSYEKL. CDR3: CASSQVGADQETQYF. Written as DNA, the CDR3 is TGCGCCAGCAGCCAAGTTGGAGCGGATCAAGAGACCCAGTACTTC.

The rearrangement links TRBV18 to TRBJ2-2; the match to TRBD2 covers 11 bases. This CDR3 comprises 17 residues. The V segment lost 6 bases and the J segment 0 bases; nucleotides outside the gene matches: 6. From germline, CDR1 is KGHSH and CDR2 LQKENI. DNA for the CDR3: TGTGCCAGCTCTGCGACTAGCGGGACTTCGAACACCGGGGAGCTGTTTTTT. Amino acid sequence: CASSATSGTSNTGELFF.

The V gene is TRBV30, the J gene TRBJ2-7; possibly TRBD1 for D (6 bases). In germline, CDR1 is GTSNPN, CDR2 SVGIG (reference sequence). The ends were cut back, 2 bases at V and 3 bases at J, with 8 bases in the middle. CDR3 length: 12 amino acids. CDR3 in DNA: TGTGCCTGGAGTAGAGGGGGCTACGAGCAGTACTTC. Encoded protein: CAWSRGGYEQYF.

The V and J genes are TRBV29-1 and TRBJ1-1; D is perhaps TRBD1 (6 bases). With 8 bases removed from V and 1 base from J, the gap between germline ends came to 17 bases. The CDR3 is 14 amino acids. The germline CDR1 and CDR2 sequences are SQVTM and ANQGSEA. The DNA for the CDR3 is TGCAGCACCAAATTTGACAGGCCGAACACTGAAGCTTTCTTT. It encodes CSTKFDRPNTEAFF. Variable domain in full (rest from reference TRBV29-1 and TRBJ1-1): SAVISQKPSRDICQRGTSLTIQCQVDSQVTMMFWYRQQPGQSLTLIATANQGSEATYESGFVIDKFPISRPNLTFSTLTVSNMSPEDSSIYLCSTKFDRPNTEAFFGQGTRLTVV.

The gene calls are TRBV6-6 and TRBJ2-1; D remains unclear. The CDR3 covers 13 residues. V lost 2 bases to trimming and J lost 7 bases, with 9 bases between them. Germline V gives CDR1 MNHNY, CDR2 SVGAGI (reference sequence). CDR3 DNA: TGTGCCAGCAGTTACCTGCTATTGAATGAGCAGTTCTTC. Its translation is CASSYLLLNEQFF.

V usage is TRBV25-1 and J usage is TRBJ2-1; maybe TRBD2 (6 bases). Germline assignment: CDR1 MGHDK and CDR2 SYGVNS. This CDR3 has 14 residues. V shed 3 bases and J shed 5 bases, with 11 bases lying between them. The CDR3: CASSDLRGNNEQFF. The CDR3 DNA reads TGTGCCAGCAGTGATCTACGGGGGAACAATGAGCAGTTCTTC. Together with reference TRBV25-1 and TRBJ2-1, the CDR3 gives the full variable domain: EADIYQTPRYLVIGTGKKITLECSQTMGHDKMYWYQQDPGMELHLIHYSYGVNSTEKGDLSSESTVSRIRTEHFPLTLESARPSHTSQYLCASSDLRGNNEQFFGPGTRLTVL.